Sequencing of this T cell receptor beta chain was carried out in a study of T-cell reconstitution after alpha-beta-depleted transplantation in children. For TCRbeta, the library was prepared with unique molecular identifiers. MiXCR was run by TCRdb on the PCR reads, yielding one entry per CDR3 protein. The data hold roughly 250,000 distinct CDR3 sequences, with approximately 8.9% observed a single time. V was trimmed by 3 bases and J by 7 bases, leaving 14 bases between them. The CDR3 runs to 13 residues. Per germline, CDR1 DFQATT and CDR2 SNEGSKA (reference sequence). The rearrangement joins TRBV20-1 to TRBJ2-3; D is ambiguous. The sample here was PBMCs, mostly from graft donor cells, taken 180 days after TCRalphabeta/CD19-depleted stem cell transplant. The receptor was isolated from a male patient younger than 18 who had a stem cell transplant for acute lymphoblastic leukemia, so the T cells may come from the graft donor. CDR3 DNA sequence: TGCAGTGCTAGTACTACACAGCTAAATACGCAGTATTTT. It specifies CSASTTQLNTQYF.